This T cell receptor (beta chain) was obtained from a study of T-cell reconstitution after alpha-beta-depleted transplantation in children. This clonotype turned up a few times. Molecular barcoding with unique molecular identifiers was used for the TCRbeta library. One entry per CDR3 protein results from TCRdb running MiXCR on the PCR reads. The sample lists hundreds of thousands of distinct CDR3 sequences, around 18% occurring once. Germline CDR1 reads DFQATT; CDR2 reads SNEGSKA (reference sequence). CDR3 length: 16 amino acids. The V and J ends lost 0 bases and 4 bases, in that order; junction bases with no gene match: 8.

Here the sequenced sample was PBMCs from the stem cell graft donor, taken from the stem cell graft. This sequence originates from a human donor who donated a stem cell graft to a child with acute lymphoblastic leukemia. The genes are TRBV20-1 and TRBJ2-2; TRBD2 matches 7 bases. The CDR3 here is CSARDSKRGLTGELFF. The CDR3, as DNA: TGCAGTGCTAGAGATAGTAAGCGGGGCCTCACCGGGGAGCTGTTTTTT.